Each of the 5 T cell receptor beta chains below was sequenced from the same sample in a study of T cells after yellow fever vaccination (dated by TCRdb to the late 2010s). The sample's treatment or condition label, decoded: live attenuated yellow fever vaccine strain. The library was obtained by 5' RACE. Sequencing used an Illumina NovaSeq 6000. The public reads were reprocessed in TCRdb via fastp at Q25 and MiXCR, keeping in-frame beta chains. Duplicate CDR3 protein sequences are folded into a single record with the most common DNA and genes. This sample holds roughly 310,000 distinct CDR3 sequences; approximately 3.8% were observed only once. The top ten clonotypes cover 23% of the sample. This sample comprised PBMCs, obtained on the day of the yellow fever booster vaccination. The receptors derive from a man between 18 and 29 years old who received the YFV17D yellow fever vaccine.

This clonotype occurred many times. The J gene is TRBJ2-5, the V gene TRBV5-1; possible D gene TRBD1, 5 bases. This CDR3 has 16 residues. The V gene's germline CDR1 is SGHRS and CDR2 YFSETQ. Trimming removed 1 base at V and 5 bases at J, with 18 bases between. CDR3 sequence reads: CASSLFGEPKGETQYF. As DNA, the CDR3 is TGCGCCAGCAGCTTGTTCGGAGAGCCTAAGGGGGAGACCCAGTACTTC.

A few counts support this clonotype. CDR3 DNA sequence: TGTGCCATCAGTGGTTCTCGGTACGGCGGAAACACCATATATTTT. Amino acid sequence: CAISGSRYGGNTIYF. This chain connects TRBV10-3 to TRBJ1-3; D uncertain. The germline V gene encodes CDR1 ENHRY and CDR2 SYGVKD. CDR3 length: 15 residues. The V end was cut by 4 bases, the J end by 4 bases, with 14 bases between.

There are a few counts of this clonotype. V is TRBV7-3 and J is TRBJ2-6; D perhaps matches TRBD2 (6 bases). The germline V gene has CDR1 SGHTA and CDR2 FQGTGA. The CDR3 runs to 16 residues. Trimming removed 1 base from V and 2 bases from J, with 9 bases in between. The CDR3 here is CASSLSGGTGANVLTF. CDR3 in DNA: TGTGCCAGCAGCTTAAGTGGGGGGACTGGGGCCAACGTCCTGACTTTC.

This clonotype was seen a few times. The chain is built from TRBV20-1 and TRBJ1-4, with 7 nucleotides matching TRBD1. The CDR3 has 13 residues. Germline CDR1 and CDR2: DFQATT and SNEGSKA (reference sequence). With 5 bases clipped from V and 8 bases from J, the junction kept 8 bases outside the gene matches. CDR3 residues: CSARQGGWEKLFF. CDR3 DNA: TGCAGTGCTCGCCAGGGGGGTTGGGAAAAACTGTTTTTT.

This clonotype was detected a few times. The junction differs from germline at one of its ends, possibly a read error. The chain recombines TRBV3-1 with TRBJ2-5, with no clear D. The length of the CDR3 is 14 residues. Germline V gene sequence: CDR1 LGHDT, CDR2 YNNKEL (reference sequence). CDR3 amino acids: CASSRLMDGEAQYF. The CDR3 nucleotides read TGTGCCAGCAGCCGGCTCATGGACGGAGAGGCCCAGTACTTC.